Given below is one T cell receptor beta chain in context. Its binding antigen is unknown. No base quality values were provided; no much bigger clone lies one nucleotide off. These data originate in a study of blood T cell repertoires in COVID-19 (TCRdb year 2020). About the investigation overall: Samples covering the acute and convalescent phases of COVID-19 were provided by collaborators in the United States, Italy and Spain. The material from the prospective study consisted of cDNA or gDNA derived from T cells, B-cell-depleted T cells, or PBMCs. The dataset comprised deeply sampled blood TCRbeta repertoires from subjects exposed to, actively infected with, or recovered from COVID-19. A freely available public database, intended as a resource for researchers studying the immune response to SARS-CoV-2, is where the repertoires were released. The samples were drawn from two sources: the first 160 participants of the ongoing ImmuneRACE study, and about 1,300 subjects contributed by 6 global collaborators. Sample metadata almost always included a de-identified subject ID, COVID-19 status, age in years and sex. Where HLA class I and class II types were available, the types were taken from metadata supplied by the sample provider, not from assay-based typing.

TCRbeta CDR3 regions were amplified from genomic DNA by means of the immunoSEQ Assay, a bias-controlled multiplex PCR. As for how the authors treated the data: Nucleated cell counts per sample were estimated from amplification of reference gene primers within the assay. Sequence reads were collapsed and filtered to measure the absolute abundance of every unique TCRbeta CDR3 rearrangement. For each sample, productive Simpson clonality was calculated by taking the square root of Simpson's diversity index across productive rearrangements. TCRdb provides this immuneACCESS table in a form limited to in-frame rearrangements. Some clones are lacking; in checked studies, under half of them reflect an unresolved V gene, and why the rest are absent is not known. The V and J calls and clone size come from that table; D and trimming were worked out from the DNA. Counted in this sample were 150,000 to 200,000 clones; approximately 84% of them appeared once. Over 20% of the sample goes to the ten largest clones.

Study-wide findings and limitations: How much clinical and demographic metadata was included differed by source and by participant, and the metadata was provided uncurated.

Each collaborating institution followed its own protocols to collect whole blood in K2EDTA tubes. For TCRbeta analysis, collaborators shipped samples in one of three forms: frozen whole blood, isolated PBMCs, or DNA extracted from either of those sample types. V is pruned by 5 bases and J by 0 bases, leaving 8 bases of the junction without a gene match. CDR1 SGHNT and CDR2 YYREEE were looked up in the germline V gene (reference sequence). CDR3 length: 17 amino acids, cysteine to phenylalanine. The only DNA kept is the CDR3, 51 bases in frame from the first base. The sequencing sample was made of peripheral blood. Recombination linked TRBV5-4 to TRBJ2-1; the central 10 bases match TRBD2. This TCR was recovered from an elderly woman with acute or convalescent COVID-19. The nucleotides are TGTGCCAGCAGTCCACTAGCTAGCGGGAGCTCCTACAATGAGCAGTTCTTC. Its protein is CASSPLASGSSYNEQFF.